This record looks at one TCR beta chain sequence and its context. Antigen specificity is unknown. Germline loops: CDR1 SQVTM, CDR2 ANQGSEA. The CDR3 consists of 12 residues. The V end lost 4 bases, the J end lost 1 base, and 6 bases lay between the germline ends. These data belong to a study of shared clonotypes between healthy human individuals. Overall study: Three men and a couple of women, aged 18 to 49, were donors.

The protocol was immunoSEQ multiplex PCR, while the TCRdb copy is restricted to in-frame clones and leaves out a portion. The table has about 680,000 clones, 73% seen once. CD45RA+ naive and CD45RA-negative memory subsets were separated from CD4+ cells. Whole-study findings and limits: Exclusively blood specimens were collected; tissue repertoires likely differ. For naive CD4 cells, approximately 5% of clonotypes were shared across a few donors.

The TCR originated in a woman in her twenties or thirties in good health. The sample comprised memory CD4+ T cells sorted from blood. Subset described: CD45RA-negative fraction. V and J are TRBV29-1 and TRBJ2-3; the D is unclear. The CDR3 reads CSVVWRTDTQYF. The CDR3 DNA follows: TGCAGCGTTGTTTGGCGCACAGATACGCAGTATTTT.